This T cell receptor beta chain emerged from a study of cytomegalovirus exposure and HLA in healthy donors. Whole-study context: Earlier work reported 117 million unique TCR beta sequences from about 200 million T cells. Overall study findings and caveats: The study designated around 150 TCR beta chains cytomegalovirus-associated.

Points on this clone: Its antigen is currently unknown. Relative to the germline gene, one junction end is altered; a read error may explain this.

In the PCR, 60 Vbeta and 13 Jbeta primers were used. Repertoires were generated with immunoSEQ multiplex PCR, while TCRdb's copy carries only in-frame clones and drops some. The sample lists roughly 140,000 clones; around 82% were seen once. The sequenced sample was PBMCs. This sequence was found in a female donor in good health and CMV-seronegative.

The CDR3 protein is CASSQVPKGAGRDGYPF. The CDR3, as DNA: TGCGCCAGCAGCCAAGTCCCGAAGGGGGCAGGCAGGGATGGCTACCCCTTC. The chain employs TRBV4-3 and TRBJ1-2; 7 bases match TRBD1. This CDR3 spans 17 amino acids. CDR1 is LGHNA and CDR2 is YSLEER in the germline V gene.